This TCR beta chain was captured in a study of blood T cells in healthy people across ages. Primed by a sample-barcoded 5' primer and a J-beta primer mix, a second PCR proceeded for about 6 to 11 cycles. Paired-end reads containing CDR3 totaled no fewer than 2.5 million for each sample. TCRdb recomputed calls from the 5' RACE reads with MiXCR, one row per CDR3 protein. The sample shows 760,000 or so distinct CDR3 sequences, 20% to 25% of them seen only once. The V end lost 1 base, the J end lost 2 bases, and 5 bases lay between the germline ends. The CDR3 has 13 residues. Per germline, CDR1 SGHTA and CDR2 FQGTGA. In this sample, this clonotype turned up a few times. The same data also went into a second study, on T cells of mothers and their children. That source reports: A few healthy Caucasian mothers, along with their six children, served as the donors.

The TCR sequence derives from a boy between 10 and 17 years old in good health. Specimen: blood. The chain combines TRBV7-3 with TRBJ1-1; no definite D call. The CDR3 DNA follows: TGTGCCAGCAGCTTAATTCGTAACACTGAAGCTTTCTTT. This translates into CASSLIRNTEAFF.